Below, 7 T cell receptor beta chains from the same sample are listed, as sequenced in a study of blood T cell repertoires in COVID-19. TCRdb keeps only in-frame clones here, not all; method: immunoSEQ multiplex PCR. The sample records over 120,000 clones, approximately 86% being singletons. The sample comprised peripheral blood. Receptors originate from a woman aged 50 to 65 with acute or convalescent COVID-19.

V usage is TRBV6-4 and J usage is TRBJ2-1, with 9 positions matching TRBD2. Germline V CDR1 and CDR2: MRHNA, SNTAGT. The CDR3 runs 17 residues. Trimming removed 2 bases from V and 4 bases from J; junction bases left unmatched: 9. CDR3 sequence (DNA): TGTGCCAGCAGTGACCAATACGGACTAGCGAAATACAATGAGCAGTTCTTC. Translated, it gives CASSDQYGLAKYNEQFF.

This chain connects TRBV19 to TRBJ1-1, with D hard to call. V lost 3 bases and J 0 bases, leaving 8 bases between the germline ends. The CDR3 is made up of 14 amino acids. CDR1 and CDR2 (germline): LNHDA, SQIVND (reference sequence). CDR3 residues: CASSMGRLNTEAFF. DNA for the CDR3: TGTGCCAGTAGTATGGGCAGGCTGAACACTGAAGCTTTCTTT.

This rearrangement joins TRBV7-9 to TRBJ2-3; the match to TRBD2 covers 9 bases. The V and J ends lost 2 bases and 2 bases, in that order; junction bases with no gene match: 2. There are 15 residues in the CDR3. The germline gives CDR1 SEHNR, CDR2 FQNEAQ (reference sequence). The CDR3: CASSLLAGITDTQYF. The CDR3, as DNA: TGTGCCAGCAGCTTACTAGCGGGGATCACAGATACGCAGTATTTT.

Judged by abundance, this clone is medium-sized (0.01 to 0.1%). This chain links TRBV7-3 with TRBJ1-1; tentatively, D is TRBD1 (5 bases). V gave up 2 bases and J gave up 3 bases, with 13 bases separating them. The germline gives CDR1 SGHTA, CDR2 FQGTGA. The CDR3 is 15 residues long. DNA of the CDR3: TGTGCCAGCAGCTTAGATGGGGCGCCGGACACTGAAGCTTTCTTT. Translated: CASSLDGAPDTEAFF.

The chain uses TRBV27 and TRBJ2-7; D gene unclear. The CDR3 totals 13 residues. The germline V gene encodes CDR1 MNHEY and CDR2 SMNVEV (reference sequence). The ends were cut back, 3 bases at V and 0 bases at J, with 6 bases in the middle. The CDR3 bases are TGTGCCAGCAGTTTGCAGGCCTCCTACGAGCAGTACTTC. Translation gives CASSLQASYEQYF.

V is TRBV2 and J is TRBJ2-7; possibly TRBD1 for D (6 bases). Trimming stripped 5 bases from V and 0 bases from J, with 11 bases between. In germline, CDR1 is SNHLY, CDR2 FYNNEI. The CDR3 has 14 amino acids. CDR3 DNA: TGTGCCAGCAGTAGCGACAGGAGCTCCTACGAGCAGTACTTC. Translation gives CASSSDRSSYEQYF.

This rearrangement joins TRBV11-2 to TRBJ1-2, with a possible D match to TRBD1 (5 bases). Germline-derived CDR1 and CDR2 are SGHAT and FQNNGV. The V gene lost 2 bases and the J gene lost 1 base, with 8 bases spanning the gap. This CDR3 spans 14 amino acids. CDR3: CASSLMTVNYGYTF. The CDR3 DNA follows: TGTGCCAGCAGCTTAATGACAGTTAACTATGGCTACACCTTC.